This T cell receptor (beta chain) emerged from a study of T cell clonality in common variable immunodeficiency. General study findings and limits: Patient heterogeneity in the CVID cohort limited correlations between repertoire features and clinical complications.

This clone was seen at least ten times. No antigen is known for it. The CDR3 is cut off 3 residues early in the read; its end comes from the germline J gene. Trimming left V 9 bases short and J 5 bases short, with 19 bases between. This CDR3 is 15 amino acids long. Germline V CDR1 and CDR2: SEHNR, FQNEAQ (reference sequence). Sequenced by immunoSEQ multiplex PCR; TCRdb stores in-frame clones only, minus some. Observed in the sample are about 60,000 clones, none of them singletons. The sample consisted of peripheral blood mononuclear cells. V usage is TRBV7-9 and J usage is TRBJ2-2; either TRBD1 or TRBD2 may fit D (6 bases each). The origin of this receptor is a person aged 18 to 75 in good health. The CDR3 region is CASRFAGEVTGELFF. The sequenced part of the CDR3 DNA is TGTGCCAGTAGATTCGCAGGGGAGGTAACCGGGGAG.